This TCR beta chain was sequenced during a study of T cells in Graves' hyperthyroidism and ophthalmopathy. This clonotype came up many times. Its cognate antigen is unknown. The germline CDR1 and CDR2 sequences are MDHEN and SYDVKM. Trimming shortened V by 5 bases and J by 3 bases, and 13 bases separated the two germline ends. The length of the CDR3 is 14 residues. There were TCR beta CDR3 regions amplified from RNA transcripts. The TCR CDR3 first-round RT-PCR relied on the HTBI primer set. Using its own MiXCR run on the multiplex PCR reads, TCRdb lists one record per CDR3 protein. The data show about 360,000 distinct CDR3 sequences, roughly 14% seen once. Whole-study findings and limits: Among thyroid clonotypes expanded above 0.001, most also appeared in blood.

The V call is TRBV28, the J call TRBJ1-2; a weak D match, TRBD1 (6 bases). This TCR came from a young man with Graves' hyperthyroidism that later progressed to Graves' ophthalmopathy. The sequenced material came from blood. This chain's CDR3 is CASSNRGGHYGYTF. The CDR3 DNA reads as TGTGCCAGCAGTAATAGAGGGGGACACTATGGCTACACCTTC.